A single sample gave rise to the 6 T cell receptor beta chains below, sequenced in a study of cytomegalovirus exposure and HLA in healthy donors. The PCR ran on 60 Vbeta and 13 Jbeta primers. Clones were read by immunoSEQ multiplex PCR, and TCRdb kept only the in-frame ones, dropping some. The sample shows about 180,000 clones, approximately 80% of them seen only once. Sequencing was carried out using PBMCs. The receptors originated from a male donor in good health and CMV-seronegative.

V is TRBV19 and J is TRBJ2-7; TRBD1 matches at 10 bases. The CDR3 contains 16 residues. Germline V gene lookup returns CDR1 LNHDA and CDR2 SQIVND (reference sequence). V lost 1 base and J lost 0; bases outside the gene matches: 3. The chain's CDR3 is CASSIAGTGASYEQYF. The DNA for the CDR3 is TGTGCCAGTAGTATAGCCGGGACAGGGGCCTCCTACGAGCAGTACTTC.

This clone has just one count. This chain joins TRBV5-1 and TRBJ1-2, with TRBD1 identical over 8 bases. CDR1 is SGHRS and CDR2 is YFSETQ in the germline V gene. The CDR3 is made up of 16 amino acids. Losses at the gene ends were 4 bases for V and 8 bases for J; bases not matched to a gene: 16. The CDR3 protein is CASSHRGTGSNGGYTF. The CDR3 DNA follows: TGCGCCAGCAGCCACCGCGGGACAGGATCAAATGGCGGCTACACCTTC.

The chain has TRBV14 and TRBJ1-2; 8 positions match TRBD1. Germline CDR1 is SGHDN and CDR2 is FVKESK. CDR3 length: 14 residues. V lost 5 bases to trimming and J lost 2 bases; unmatched junction nucleotides: 4. This chain's CDR3 is CASSGHRGNYGYTF. In DNA, the CDR3 is TGTGCCAGCAGCGGCCACAGGGGGAACTATGGCTACACCTTC.

The chain is built from TRBV28 and TRBJ2-2; tentatively, D is TRBD2 (5 bases). The germline V gene has CDR1 MDHEN and CDR2 SYDVKM. V shed 2 bases and J shed 3 bases, with 13 bases lying between them. The CDR3 spans 16 residues. The CDR3 DNA reads TGTGCCAGCAGTTTACAAGCGGTGGGTGACACCGGGGAGCTGTTTTTT. Translation gives CASSLQAVGDTGELFF.

The chain uses TRBV9 and TRBJ1-2; 8 bases map to TRBD1. This CDR3 is 13 amino acids long. Germline trimming cut 2 bases from V and 7 bases from J; bases unmatched to any gene: 4. Germline V gene data show CDR1 as SGDLS and CDR2 as YYNGEE. The CDR3 is CASSVSDRAGYTF. The CDR3 coding sequence is TGTGCCAGCAGCGTTTCGGACAGGGCTGGCTACACCTTC.

CDR3 DNA: TGCGCCAGCAGCTTGACAGGGGACGACACCGGGGAGCTGTTTTTT. Its translation is CASSLTGDDTGELFF. The chain combines TRBV5-1 with TRBJ2-2; TRBD1 matches 7 bases. The CDR3 consists of 15 residues. Unmatched junction bases numbered 3, after V lost 1 base and J lost 3 bases. Germline values: CDR1 SGHRS, CDR2 YFSETQ. The full variable domain, completed using reference TRBV5-1 and TRBJ2-2, is KAGVTQTPRYLIKTRGQQVTLSCSPISGHRSVSWYQQTPGQGLQFLFEYFSETQRNKGNFPGRFSGRQFSNSRSEMNVSTLELGDSALYLCASSLTGDDTGELFFGEGSRLTVL.